Below, one T cell receptor beta chain is given with its context. Its target antigen remains unknown. No clone much larger than this one lies a single base away; base qualities are absent. Libraries were prepared through the immunoSEQ multiplex PCR assay. The table comes from immuneACCESS by way of TCRdb, which keeps in-frame sequences with V and J called. Part of the clones is missing from these tables; in studies checked, under half for an unresolved V gene and the rest for unknown reasons. The sample includes tens of thousands of clones, with just under 95% observed a single time. Together, the top ten hold roughly 1% of the sample. From the germline V gene, CDR1 is SGHAT and CDR2 is FQNNGV. The CDR3 contains 16 residues, cysteine and phenylalanine counted. Just the 48-base CDR3 DNA is kept, in frame starting at base 1. V has 0 bases trimmed and J has 6 bases trimmed; junction bases matching no gene number 7.

The data derive from a study of T cell changes during pregnancy in multiple sclerosis (dated by TCRdb to about 2019). Context from the whole study: Changes in the T cell repertoire over the course of pregnancy were examined in this study in women with multiple sclerosis.

The V gene is TRBV11-2 and the J gene is TRBJ1-2, with TRBD1 matching 10 junction bases. The sequencing here drew on peripheral blood, taken in the first trimester of pregnancy. This receptor was taken from a female donor with multiple sclerosis, enrolled in a pregnancy study. CDR3 reads: CASSLDDRGLFNGYTF. The sequenced DNA: TGTGCCAGCAGCTTAGATGACAGGGGGCTTTTTAATGGCTACACCTTC. The CDR3, completed at both ends by the reference TRBV11-2 and TRBJ1-2 genes, gives the full variable domain EAGVAQSPRYKIIEKRQSVAFWCNPISGHATLYWYQQILGQGPKLLIQFQNNGVVDDSQLPKDRFSAERLKGVDSTLKIQPAKLEDSAVYLCASSLDDRGLFNGYTFGSGTRLTVV.